A single sample gave rise to the 5 T cell receptor beta chains below, sequenced in a study of blood T cell repertoires in COVID-19. Some clones are missing from TCRdb's copy, which holds only in-frame ones; the method was immunoSEQ multiplex PCR. The sample holds approximately 310,000 clones, 87% seen once. The source material was peripheral blood. The receptors come from a woman between 45 and 60 years old who had recovered from COVID-19.

The chain links TRBV24-1 to TRBJ2-1; D ambiguous. Germline V CDR1 and CDR2: KGHDR, SFDVKD. The CDR3 has 17 amino acids. V was trimmed by 4 bases and J by 6 bases, leaving 21 bases between them. The CDR3 is CATSDAVSRHLSNEQFF. In nucleotides, the CDR3 is TGTGCCACCAGTGACGCCGTATCCAGGCACCTAAGCAATGAGCAGTTCTTC.

This chain uses TRBV27 with TRBJ1-2; 10 bases are shared with TRBD1. Trimming took 5 bases from V and 6 from J; bases not matched to a gene: 0. CDR3 length equals 12 residues. The V gene's germline CDR1 is MNHEY and CDR2 SMNVEV (reference sequence). This CDR3 reads CASSGTGDGYTF. The CDR3 nucleotides read TGTGCCAGCAGTGGGACAGGGGATGGCTACACCTTC.

The rearrangement links TRBV3-1 (or the pseudogene TRBV3-2) to TRBJ1-1; TRBD1 is a possible D gene (5 bases). The length of the CDR3 is 13 residues. V dropped 3 bases and J dropped 2 bases, with 7 bases sitting between them. Germline V gene lookup returns CDR1 LGHDT and CDR2 YNNKEL (reference sequence). The CDR3 reads CASSQTDNTEAFF. In DNA, the CDR3 is TGTGCCAGCAGCCAGACAGACAACACTGAAGCTTTCTTT.

DNA for the CDR3: TGTGCCAGTAACCCGACTAGCGGGGGGCTGGATACGCAGTATTTT. Its protein is CASNPTSGGLDTQYF. This chain links TRBV19 with TRBJ2-3; the match to TRBD2 covers 13 bases. J gave up 6 bases and V 7 bases, and 7 bases lay outside the gene matches. From germline, CDR1 is LNHDA and CDR2 SQIVND (reference sequence). The CDR3 has 15 amino acids.

V and J are TRBV5-1 and TRBJ2-3; D possibly corresponds to TRBD1 (6 bases). The CDR3 contains 16 residues. Germline values: CDR1 SGHRS, CDR2 YFSETQ. Trimming took 4 bases from V and 0 from J, leaving 15 bases between them. CDR3 sequence (DNA): TGCGCCAGCAGCCAGGGGTCTACACCTAGCACAGATACGCAGTATTTT. Protein sequence: CASSQGSTPSTDTQYF.